Below, one T cell receptor beta chain is given with its context. The CDR3 contains 16 residues. Per the germline V gene, CDR1 is SGHKS and CDR2 is YYEKEE (reference sequence). V lost 4 bases, J lost 7 bases, and 20 bases lay in between. The entry originates in a study of shared clonotypes between healthy human individuals. Each replicate PCR on the sorted subsets used about 220 ng DNA (around 30,000 T cell genomes). Some clones are missing from TCRdb's copy, which holds only in-frame ones; the method was immunoSEQ multiplex PCR. The sample carries about 1.5 million clones, approximately 98% recorded once. Those who donated were healthy HIV-negative adults, with no recent acute infections or vaccinations reported. Donors comprised only Caucasian adults living in Nashville, Tennessee.

The receptor comes from a man under 40 in good health. The sample comprised naive CD4+ T cells sorted from blood. Noted subset: CD45RA+ positively selected. The chain recombines TRBV5-5 with TRBJ2-2; D remains unclear. CDR3 bases: TGTGCCAGCAGCAAGCAACCGGACCCTCGTCTCGGGGAGCTGTTTTTT. As protein: CASSKQPDPRLGELFF.